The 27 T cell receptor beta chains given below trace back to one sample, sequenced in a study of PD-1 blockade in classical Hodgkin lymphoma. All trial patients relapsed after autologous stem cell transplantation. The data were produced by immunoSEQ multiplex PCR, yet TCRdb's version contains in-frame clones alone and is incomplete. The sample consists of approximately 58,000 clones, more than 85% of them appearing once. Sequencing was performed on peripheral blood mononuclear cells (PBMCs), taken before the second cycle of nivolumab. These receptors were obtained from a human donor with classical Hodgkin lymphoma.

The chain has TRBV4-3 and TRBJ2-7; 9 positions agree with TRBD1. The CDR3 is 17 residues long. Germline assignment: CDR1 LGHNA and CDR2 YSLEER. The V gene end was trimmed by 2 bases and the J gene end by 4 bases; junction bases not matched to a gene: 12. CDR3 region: CASSQQHYGDREYEQYF. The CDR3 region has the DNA TGCGCCAGCAGCCAACAACATTATGGGGACAGGGAATACGAGCAGTACTTC.

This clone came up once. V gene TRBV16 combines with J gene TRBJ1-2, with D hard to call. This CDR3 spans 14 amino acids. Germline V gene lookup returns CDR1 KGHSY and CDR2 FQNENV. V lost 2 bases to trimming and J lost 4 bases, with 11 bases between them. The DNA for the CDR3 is TGTGCCAGCAGCCAACTCCCAGGAACCTATGGCTACACCTTC. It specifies CASSQLPGTYGYTF.

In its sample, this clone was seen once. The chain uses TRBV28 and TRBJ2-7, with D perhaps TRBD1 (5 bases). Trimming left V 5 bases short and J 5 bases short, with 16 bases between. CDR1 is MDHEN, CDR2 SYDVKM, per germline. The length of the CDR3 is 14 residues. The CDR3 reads CASSLQGTVHEQYF. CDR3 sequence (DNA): TGTGCCAGCAGTCTGCAGGGCACTGTCCACGAGCAGTACTTC.

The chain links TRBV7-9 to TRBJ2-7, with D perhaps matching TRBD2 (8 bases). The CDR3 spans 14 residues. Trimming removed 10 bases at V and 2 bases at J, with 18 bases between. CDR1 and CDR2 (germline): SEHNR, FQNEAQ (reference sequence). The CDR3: CATGAGGQPYEQYF. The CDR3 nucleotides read TGTGCCACCGGGGCGGGGGGACAGCCCTACGAGCAGTACTTC.

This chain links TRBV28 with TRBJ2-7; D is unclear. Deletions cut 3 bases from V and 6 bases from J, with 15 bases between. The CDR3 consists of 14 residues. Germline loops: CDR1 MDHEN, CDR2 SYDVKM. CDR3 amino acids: CASSFIPDLAEQYF. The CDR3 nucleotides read TGTGCCAGCAGTTTTATACCAGACCTCGCCGAGCAGTACTTC.

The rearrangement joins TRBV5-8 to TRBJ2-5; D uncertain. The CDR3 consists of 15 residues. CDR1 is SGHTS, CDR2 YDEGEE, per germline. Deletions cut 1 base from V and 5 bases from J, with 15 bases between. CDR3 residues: CASSLTVFREETQYF. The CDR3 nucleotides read TGTGCCAGCAGCTTGACAGTCTTTAGAGAGGAGACCCAGTACTTC.

CDR3 region: CASSLVWTGELFF. The CDR3 DNA reads as TGCGCCAGCAGCTTGGTGTGGACCGGGGAGCTGTTTTTT. This chain uses TRBV5-1 with TRBJ2-2; D remains ambiguous. Trimming cost V 0 bases and J 5 bases, with 5 bases left between them. Germline CDR1 reads SGHRS; CDR2 reads YFSETQ. The CDR3 spans 13 residues.

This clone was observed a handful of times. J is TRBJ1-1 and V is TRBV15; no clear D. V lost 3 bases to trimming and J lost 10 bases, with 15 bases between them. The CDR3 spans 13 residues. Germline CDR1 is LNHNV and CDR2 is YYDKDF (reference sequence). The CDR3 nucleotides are TGTGCCACCAGCAGGGACCATCGGGCGGCAGCTTTCTTT. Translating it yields CATSRDHRAAAFF. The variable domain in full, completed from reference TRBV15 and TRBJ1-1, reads DAMVIQNPRYQVTQFGKPVTLSCSQTLNHNVMYWYQQKSSQAPKLLFHYYDKDFNNEADTPDNFQSRRPNTSFCFLDIRSPGLGDTAMYLCATSRDHRAAAFFGQGTRLTVV.

The CDR3 nucleotides read TGTGCCAGCAGCGCCCGCGGGACAGGGGAGCCTTTTATCTCTGGGGCCAACGTCCTGACTTTC. Amino acid sequence: CASSARGTGEPFISGANVLTF. The rearrangement joins TRBV9 to TRBJ2-6; 10 bases agree with TRBD1. The CDR3 extends over 21 amino acids. Germline V lookup: CDR1 SGDLS, CDR2 YYNGEE. V lost 3 bases and J lost 0; bases outside the gene matches: 15.

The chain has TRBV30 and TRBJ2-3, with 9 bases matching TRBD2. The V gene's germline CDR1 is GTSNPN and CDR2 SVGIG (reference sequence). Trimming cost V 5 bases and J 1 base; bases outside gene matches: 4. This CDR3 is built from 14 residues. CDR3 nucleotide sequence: TGTGCCTGGGGCGGGAGGGGTCGCACAGATACGCAGTATTTT. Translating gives CAWGGRGRTDTQYF.

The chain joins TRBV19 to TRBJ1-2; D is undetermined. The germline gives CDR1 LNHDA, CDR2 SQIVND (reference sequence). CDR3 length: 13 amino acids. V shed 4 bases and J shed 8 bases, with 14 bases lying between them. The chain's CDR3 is CASSNGWVSGYTF. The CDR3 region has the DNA TGTGCCAGTAGTAATGGATGGGTCTCGGGCTACACCTTC.

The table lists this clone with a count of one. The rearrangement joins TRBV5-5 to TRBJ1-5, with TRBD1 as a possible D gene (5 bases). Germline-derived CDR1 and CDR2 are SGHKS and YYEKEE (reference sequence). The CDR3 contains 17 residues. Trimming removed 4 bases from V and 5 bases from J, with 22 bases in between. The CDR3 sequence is CASSKGPASRDYQPQHF. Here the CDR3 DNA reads TGTGCCAGCAGCAAAGGGCCGGCGTCAAGGGACTATCAGCCCCAGCATTTT.

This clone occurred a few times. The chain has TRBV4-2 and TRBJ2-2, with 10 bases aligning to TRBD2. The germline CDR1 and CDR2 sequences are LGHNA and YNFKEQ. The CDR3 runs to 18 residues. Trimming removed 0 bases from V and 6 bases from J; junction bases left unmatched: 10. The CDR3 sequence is CASSQDGPGLAIAGELFF. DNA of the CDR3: TGTGCCAGCAGCCAAGATGGTCCGGGACTAGCGATCGCCGGGGAGCTGTTTTTT.

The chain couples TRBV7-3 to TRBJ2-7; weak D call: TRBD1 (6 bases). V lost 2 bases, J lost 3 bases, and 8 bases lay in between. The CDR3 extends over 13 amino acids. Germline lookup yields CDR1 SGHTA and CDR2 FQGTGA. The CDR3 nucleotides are TGTGCCAGCAGCTTATTACAGGGCTACGAGCAGTACTTC. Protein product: CASSLLQGYEQYF.

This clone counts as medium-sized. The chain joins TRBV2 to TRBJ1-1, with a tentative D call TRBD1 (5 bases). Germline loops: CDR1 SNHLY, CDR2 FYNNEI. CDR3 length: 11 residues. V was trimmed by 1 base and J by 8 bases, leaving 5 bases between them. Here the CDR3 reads CASSEGTEAFF. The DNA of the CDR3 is TGTGCCAGCAGTGAAGGGACAGAAGCTTTCTTT.

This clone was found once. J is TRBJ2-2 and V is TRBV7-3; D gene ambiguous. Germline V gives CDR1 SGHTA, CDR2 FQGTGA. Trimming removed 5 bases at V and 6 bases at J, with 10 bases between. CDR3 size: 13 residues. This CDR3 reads CASSTALPGELFF. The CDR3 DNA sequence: TGTGCCAGCAGCACGGCCCTGCCCGGGGAGCTGTTTTTT.

In DNA form, the CDR3 reads TGTGCCATCAGGCCGGGACTAGCGGGGGGCCGAGCTAGCACAGATACGCAGTATTTT. Its translation is CAIRPGLAGGRASTDTQYF. The chain links TRBV10-3 to TRBJ2-3; the match to TRBD2 covers 15 bases. Germline lookup yields CDR1 ENHRY and CDR2 SYGVKD. V shed 6 bases and J 0 bases; nucleotides not matched to a gene: 10. This CDR3 is 19 amino acids long.

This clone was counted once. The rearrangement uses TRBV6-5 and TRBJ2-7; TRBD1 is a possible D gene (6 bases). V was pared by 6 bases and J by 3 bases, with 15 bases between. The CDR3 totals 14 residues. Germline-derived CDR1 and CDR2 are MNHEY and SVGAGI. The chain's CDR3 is CASSPRTADYEQYF. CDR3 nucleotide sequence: TGTGCCAGCAGCCCCAGGACAGCAGACTACGAGCAGTACTTC.

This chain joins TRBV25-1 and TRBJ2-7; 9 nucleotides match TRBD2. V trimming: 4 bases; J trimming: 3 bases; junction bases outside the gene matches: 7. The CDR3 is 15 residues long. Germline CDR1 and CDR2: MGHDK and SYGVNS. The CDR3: CASSVAGERFYEQYF. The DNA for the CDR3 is TGTGCCAGCAGTGTAGCGGGAGAACGGTTCTACGAGCAGTACTTC.

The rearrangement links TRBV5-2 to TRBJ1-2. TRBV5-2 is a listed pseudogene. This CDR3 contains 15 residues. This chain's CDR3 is CASNVTVRKTYGYTF. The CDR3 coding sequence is TGTGCCAGCAATGTGACCGTACGAAAGACCTATGGCTACACCTTC.

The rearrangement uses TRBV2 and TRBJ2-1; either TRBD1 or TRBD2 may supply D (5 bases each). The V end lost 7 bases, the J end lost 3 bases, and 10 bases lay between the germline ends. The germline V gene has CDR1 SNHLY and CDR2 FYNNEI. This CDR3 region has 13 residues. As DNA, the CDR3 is TGTGCCAGCACCCGGGACCACTACAATGAGCAGTTCTTC. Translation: CASTRDHYNEQFF.

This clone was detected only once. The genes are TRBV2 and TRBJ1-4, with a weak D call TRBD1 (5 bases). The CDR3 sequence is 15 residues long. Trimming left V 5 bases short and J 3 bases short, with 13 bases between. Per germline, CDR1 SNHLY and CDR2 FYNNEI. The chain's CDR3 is CASSRSGLPNEKLFF. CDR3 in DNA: TGTGCCAGCAGTAGGTCGGGACTACCTAATGAAAAACTGTTTTTT. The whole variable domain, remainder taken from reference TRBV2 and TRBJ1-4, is EPEVTQTPSHQVTQMGQEVILRCVPISNHLYFYWYRQILGQKVEFLVSFYNNEISEKSEIFDDQFSVERPDGSNFTLKIRSTKLEDSAMYFCASSRSGLPNEKLFFGSGTQLSVL.

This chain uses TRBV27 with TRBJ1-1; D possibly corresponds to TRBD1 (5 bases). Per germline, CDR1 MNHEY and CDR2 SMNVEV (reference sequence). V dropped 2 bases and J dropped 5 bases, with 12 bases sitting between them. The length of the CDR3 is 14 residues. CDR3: CASSLAPGGTEAFF. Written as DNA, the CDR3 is TGTGCCAGCAGTTTAGCCCCGGGGGGGACTGAAGCTTTCTTT.

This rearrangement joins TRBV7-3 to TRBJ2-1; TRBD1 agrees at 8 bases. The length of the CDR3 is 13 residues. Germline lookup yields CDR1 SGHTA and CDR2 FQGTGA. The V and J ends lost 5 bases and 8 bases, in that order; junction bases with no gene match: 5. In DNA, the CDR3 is TGTGCCAGCAGCATCTCAGGGGGCTATGAGCAGTTCTTC. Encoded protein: CASSISGGYEQFF. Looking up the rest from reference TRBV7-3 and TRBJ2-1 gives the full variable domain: GAGVSQTPSNKVTEKGKYVELRCDPISGHTALYWYRQSLGQGPEFLIYFQGTGAADDSGLPNDRFFAVRPEGSVSTLKIQRTERGDSAVYLCASSISGGYEQFFGPGTRLTVL.

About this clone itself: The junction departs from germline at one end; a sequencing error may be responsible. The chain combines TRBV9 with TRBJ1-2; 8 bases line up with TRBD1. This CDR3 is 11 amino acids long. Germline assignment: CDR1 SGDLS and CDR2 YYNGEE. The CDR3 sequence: CASSVGDRPFF. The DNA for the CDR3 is TGTGCCAGCAGCGTGGGGGACAGGCCTTTCTTC.

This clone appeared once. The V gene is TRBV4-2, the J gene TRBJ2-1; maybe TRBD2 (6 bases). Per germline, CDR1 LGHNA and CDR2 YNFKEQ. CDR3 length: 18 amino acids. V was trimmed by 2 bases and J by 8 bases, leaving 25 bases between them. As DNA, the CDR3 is TGTGCCAGCAGCCAACGGTTAAGGTCCGGGAGCATAGGCTATGAGCAGTTCTTC. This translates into CASSQRLRSGSIGYEQFF.

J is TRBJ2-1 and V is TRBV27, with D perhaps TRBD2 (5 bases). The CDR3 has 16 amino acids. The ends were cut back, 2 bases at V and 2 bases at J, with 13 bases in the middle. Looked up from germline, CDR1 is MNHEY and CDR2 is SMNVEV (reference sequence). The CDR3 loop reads CASSLAAVITYNEQFF. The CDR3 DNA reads TGTGCCAGCAGTTTAGCAGCGGTCATAACCTACAATGAGCAGTTCTTC.